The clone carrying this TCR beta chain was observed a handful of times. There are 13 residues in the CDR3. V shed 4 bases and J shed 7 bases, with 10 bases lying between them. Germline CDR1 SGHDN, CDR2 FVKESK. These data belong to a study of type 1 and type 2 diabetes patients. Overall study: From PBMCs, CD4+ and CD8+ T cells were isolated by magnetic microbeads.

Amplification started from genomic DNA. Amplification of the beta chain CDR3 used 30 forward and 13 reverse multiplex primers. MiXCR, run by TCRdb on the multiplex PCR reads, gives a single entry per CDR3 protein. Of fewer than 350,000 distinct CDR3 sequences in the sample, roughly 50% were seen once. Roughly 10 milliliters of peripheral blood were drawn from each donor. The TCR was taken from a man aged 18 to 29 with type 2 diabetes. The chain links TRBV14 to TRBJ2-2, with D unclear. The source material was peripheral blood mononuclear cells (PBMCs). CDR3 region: CASSRSVVGELFF. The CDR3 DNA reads TGTGCCAGCAGCCGCTCGGTGGTCGGGGAGCTGTTTTTT.